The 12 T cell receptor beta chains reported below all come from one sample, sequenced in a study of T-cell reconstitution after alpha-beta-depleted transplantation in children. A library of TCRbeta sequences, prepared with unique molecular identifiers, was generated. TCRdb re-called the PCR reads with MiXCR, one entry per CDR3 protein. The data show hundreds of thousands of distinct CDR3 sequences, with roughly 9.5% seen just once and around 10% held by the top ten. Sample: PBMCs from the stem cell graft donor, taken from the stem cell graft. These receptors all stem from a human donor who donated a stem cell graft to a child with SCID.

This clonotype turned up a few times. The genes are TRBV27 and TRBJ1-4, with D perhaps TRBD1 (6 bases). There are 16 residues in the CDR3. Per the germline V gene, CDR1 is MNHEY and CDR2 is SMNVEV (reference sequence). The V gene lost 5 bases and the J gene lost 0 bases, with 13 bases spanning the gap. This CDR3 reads CASSQGQSATNEKLFF. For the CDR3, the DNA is TGTGCCAGCAGTCAAGGACAGTCCGCAACTAATGAAAAACTGTTTTTT.

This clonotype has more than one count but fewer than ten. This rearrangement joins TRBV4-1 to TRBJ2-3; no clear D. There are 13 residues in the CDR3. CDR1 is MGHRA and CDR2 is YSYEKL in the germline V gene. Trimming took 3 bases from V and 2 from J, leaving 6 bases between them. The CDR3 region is CASSHRDTDTQYF. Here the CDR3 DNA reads TGCGCCAGCAGCCATAGAGACACAGATACGCAGTATTTT.

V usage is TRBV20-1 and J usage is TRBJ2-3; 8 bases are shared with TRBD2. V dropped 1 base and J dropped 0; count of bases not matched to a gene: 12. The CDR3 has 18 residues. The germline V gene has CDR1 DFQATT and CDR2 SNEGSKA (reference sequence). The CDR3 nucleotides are TGCAGTGCTAGAGGGTCTTCGGGTAGCGGGGACAGCACAGATACGCAGTATTTT. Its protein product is CSARGSSGSGDSTDTQYF.

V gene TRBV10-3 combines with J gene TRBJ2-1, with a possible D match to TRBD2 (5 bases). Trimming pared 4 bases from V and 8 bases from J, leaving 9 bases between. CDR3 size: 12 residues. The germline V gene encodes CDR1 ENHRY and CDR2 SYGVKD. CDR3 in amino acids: CAISGEADEQFF. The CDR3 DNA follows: TGTGCCATCAGTGGGGAAGCGGATGAGCAGTTCTTC.

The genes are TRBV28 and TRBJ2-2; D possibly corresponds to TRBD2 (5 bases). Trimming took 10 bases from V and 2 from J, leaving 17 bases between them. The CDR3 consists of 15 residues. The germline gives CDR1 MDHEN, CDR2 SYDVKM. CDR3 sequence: CATSSGKLNTGELFF. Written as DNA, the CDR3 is TGTGCCACCAGCTCGGGAAAACTCAACACCGGGGAGCTGTTTTTT.

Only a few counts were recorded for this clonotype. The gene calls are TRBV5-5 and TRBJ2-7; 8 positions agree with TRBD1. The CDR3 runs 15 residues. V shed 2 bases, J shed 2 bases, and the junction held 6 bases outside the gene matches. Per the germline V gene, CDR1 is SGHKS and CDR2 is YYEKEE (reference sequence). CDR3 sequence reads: CASSLVGTGTYEQYF. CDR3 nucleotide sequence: TGTGCCAGCAGCTTAGTCGGGACAGGAACCTACGAGCAGTACTTC.

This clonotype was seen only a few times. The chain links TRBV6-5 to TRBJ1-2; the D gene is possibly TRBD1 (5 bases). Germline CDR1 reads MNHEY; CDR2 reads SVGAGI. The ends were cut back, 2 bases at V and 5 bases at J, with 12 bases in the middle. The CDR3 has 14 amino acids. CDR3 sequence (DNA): TGTGCCAGCAGTTACCGGGACGGTGGGTATGGCTACACCTTC. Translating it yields CASSYRDGGYGYTF.

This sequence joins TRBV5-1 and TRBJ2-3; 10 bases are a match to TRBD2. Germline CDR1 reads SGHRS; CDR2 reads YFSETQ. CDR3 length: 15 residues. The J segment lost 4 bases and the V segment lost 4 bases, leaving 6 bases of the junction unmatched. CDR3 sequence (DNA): TGCGCCAGCAGCCGAAGCGGGGGGGGCCCAGATACGCAGTATTTT. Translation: CASSRSGGGPDTQYF. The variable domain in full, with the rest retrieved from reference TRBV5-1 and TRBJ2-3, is KAGVTQTPRYLIKTRGQQVTLSCSPISGHRSVSWYQQTPGQGLQFLFEYFSETQRNKGNFPGRFSGRQFSNSRSEMNVSTLELGDSALYLCASSRSGGGPDTQYFGPGTRLTVL.

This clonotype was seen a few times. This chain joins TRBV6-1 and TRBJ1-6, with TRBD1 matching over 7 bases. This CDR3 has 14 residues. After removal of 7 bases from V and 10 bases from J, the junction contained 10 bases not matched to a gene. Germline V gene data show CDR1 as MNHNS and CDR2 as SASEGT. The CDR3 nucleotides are TGTGCCAGCACTCGACAGGGAGGAGGATCACCCCTCCACTTT. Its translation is CASTRQGGGSPLHF.

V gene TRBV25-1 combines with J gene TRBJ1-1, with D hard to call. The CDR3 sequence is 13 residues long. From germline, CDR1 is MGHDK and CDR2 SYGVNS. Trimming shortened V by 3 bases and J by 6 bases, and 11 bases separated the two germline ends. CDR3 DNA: TGTGCCAGCAGTGACAGTGGGCTGGCTGAAGCTTTCTTT. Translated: CASSDSGLAEAFF.

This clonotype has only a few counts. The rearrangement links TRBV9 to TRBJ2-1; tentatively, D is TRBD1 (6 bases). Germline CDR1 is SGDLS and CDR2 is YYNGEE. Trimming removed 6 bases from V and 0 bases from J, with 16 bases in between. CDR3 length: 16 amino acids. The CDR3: CASNPSGTSSYNEQFF. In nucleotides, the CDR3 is TGTGCCAGCAACCCTTCCGGGACAAGCTCCTACAATGAGCAGTTCTTC.

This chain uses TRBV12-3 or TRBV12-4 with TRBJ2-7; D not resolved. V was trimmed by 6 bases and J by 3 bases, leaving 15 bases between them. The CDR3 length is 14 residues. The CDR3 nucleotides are TGTGCCAGCAGAGTAGGCCCAGGCATCTACGAGCAGTACTTC. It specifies CASRVGPGIYEQYF.